This TCR beta chain was sequenced during a study of blood T cell repertoires in COVID-19 (dated by TCRdb to about 2020). Notes on the research overall: Samples covering the acute and convalescent phases of COVID-19 were provided by collaborators in the United States, Italy and Spain. A freely available public database, intended as a resource for researchers studying the immune response to SARS-CoV-2, is where the repertoires were released. The dataset comprised deeply sampled blood TCRbeta repertoires from subjects exposed to, actively infected with, or recovered from COVID-19. The samples were drawn from two sources: the first 160 participants of the ongoing ImmuneRACE study, and 1,200 or so subjects contributed by 6 global collaborators. The material from the prospective study consisted of cDNA or gDNA derived from T cells, B-cell-depleted T cells, or PBMCs. Where HLA class I and class II types were available, the types were taken from metadata supplied by the sample provider, not from assay-based typing. A de-identified subject ID, COVID-19 status, age in years and sex were almost always included in the sample metadata.

What the work shows at the level of the full study, not this receptor alone: How much clinical and demographic metadata was included differed by source and by participant, and the metadata was provided uncurated.

Concerning this clone itself: Its antigen is not yet known. Per-base qualities were not stored, and no clone one base away is much larger.

TCRbeta CDR3 regions were amplified from genomic DNA by means of the immunoSEQ Assay, a bias-controlled multiplex PCR. Regarding the original processing steps: The number of nucleated cells in each sample was estimated from the amplification of reference gene primers within the assay. To quantify the absolute abundance of each unique TCRbeta CDR3 rearrangement, sequence reads were collapsed and filtered. Productive Simpson clonality was computed per sample as the square root of Simpson's diversity index over productive rearrangements. Entries here come from immuneACCESS through TCRdb and include only in-frame sequences with V and J called. Some clones fail to appear in such tables; in the studies checked, an unresolved V gene covers under half of the shortfall, and the cause of the remainder is unknown. V, J and clone size derive from that table, while D and trimming were established from the DNA sequence. This sample gives a few hundred thousand clones in total; roughly 90% of them show up just once. The top ten clonotypes cover about 4% of the sample.

In the prospective study, participants were about 18 to 95 years old, resided in approximately 25 geographic areas of the United States, and were enrolled through a virtual design. In the prospective study, participants were assigned to cohorts based on the clinical history participants reported in a screening survey and a study questionnaire. Exposed participants were defined as having been in contact with someone with a PCR-confirmed or clinician-diagnosed COVID-19 case within 2 weeks of study entry. In the prospective study, whole blood, serum and a nasopharyngeal or oropharyngeal swab were collected from each participant by mobile phlebotomists. Prospective study participants could optionally give additional blood draws and questionnaires over a roughly 2-month period. Blood samples from the prospective study were shipped frozen or at room temperature prior to DNA extraction. Including the terminal cysteine and phenylalanine, the CDR3 comprises 15 residues. CDR3 DNA only is kept here, 45 bases in frame from base 1. Ends trimmed: V by 6 bases, J by 7 bases; bases unmatched to a gene: 9. The germline V gene specifies SGHNT as CDR1 and YENEEA as CDR2.

This receptor was obtained from a woman aged 25 to 39 who had been exposed to COVID-19. This chain is built from TRBV11-3 and TRBJ1-4, with TRBD1 matching 9 junction bases. The sample was PBMCs or T cells enriched from blood (not recorded which). The sequenced DNA: TGTGCCAGCAGGTCTACAGGGGGCGAAGTTGAAAAACTGTTTTTT. It codes for CASRSTGGEVEKLFF.